A selection of T cell receptor beta chains follows, all from one sample in a study of blood T cell repertoires in COVID-19. Clones were sequenced by immunoSEQ multiplex PCR, and TCRdb holds only the in-frame ones, with some missing. The sample lists approximately 41,000 clones, roughly 89% occurring once. Sequencing was done on a sample of peripheral blood. The receptor set was obtained from a man aged 50-59 years with active COVID-19. CDR3s include the opening cysteine and the closing phenylalanine or tryptophan. The order of the fields is J gene, V gene, D gene, clone size, CDR3 DNA, CDR3 protein. A D gene is named only where the DNA matches it firmly. Part of the rows lack a size; the others show once, few, many or a class for expanded clones.

j_gene: TRBJ1-1
v_gene: TRBV12-5
d_gene: TRBD1
abundance: -
CDR3nt: TGTGCTAGTGGTTTGGCCGGGACAGTCGCTGAAGCTTTCTTT
CDR3aa: CASGLAGTVAEAFF

j_gene: TRBJ2-2
v_gene: TRBV5-1
d_gene: TRBD2
abundance: -
CDR3nt: TGCGCCAGCAGCCAAGGACTAGCGGGAGGGATGGTCGGGGAGCTGTTTTTT
CDR3aa: CASSQGLAGGMVGELFF

j_gene: TRBJ2-7
v_gene: TRBV28
d_gene: -
abundance: -
CDR3nt: TGTGCCAGCAGTTTGAGGTGGGACGAGCAGTACTTC
CDR3aa: CASSLRWDEQYF

j_gene: TRBJ2-2
v_gene: TRBV11-3
d_gene: TRBD2
abundance: few
CDR3nt: TGTGCCAGCAGCCCCCGGACTAGCGGGACGTCCGGGGAGCTGTTTTTT
CDR3aa: CASSPRTSGTSGELFF

j_gene: TRBJ2-3
v_gene: TRBV7-3
d_gene: TRBD2
abundance: -
CDR3nt: TGTGCCACCCTTCCCTGGGGCGGGAGTCCCACAGATACGCAGTATTTT
CDR3aa: CATLPWGGSPTDTQYF

j_gene: TRBJ2-4
v_gene: TRBV5-1
d_gene: -
abundance: -
CDR3nt: TGCGCCAGCAGCCCTACGCTAGCCAAAAACATTCAGTACTTC
CDR3aa: CASSPTLAKNIQYF

j_gene: TRBJ2-2
v_gene: TRBV7-7
d_gene: TRBD2
abundance: -
CDR3nt: TGTGCCAGCAGCTTAGGGCTAGCGGGATACACCGGGGAGCTGTTTTTT
CDR3aa: CASSLGLAGYTGELFF

j_gene: TRBJ2-5
v_gene: TRBV5-1
d_gene: TRBD1
abundance: -
CDR3nt: TGCGCCAGCAGCTTGGCCGAGGACAGGGGATTTTTCAGACAAGAGACCCAGTACTTC
CDR3aa: CASSLAEDRGFFRQETQYF

j_gene: TRBJ2-7
v_gene: TRBV19
d_gene: TRBD2
abundance: once
CDR3nt: TGTGCCAGTAGTTTGACTAGCGCCCACGAGCAGTACTTC
CDR3aa: CASSLTSAHEQYF

j_gene: TRBJ2-1
v_gene: TRBV21-1
d_gene: -
abundance: -
CDR3nt: TGTGCCAGCAGCCTCGATCAAAACGCTTGGCGGGAGGAGGGCAATGAGCAGTTCTTC
CDR3aa: CASSLDQNAWREEGNEQFF

j_gene: TRBJ2-1
v_gene: TRBV28
d_gene: -
abundance: -
CDR3nt: TGTGCCAGCAGTGTAGTCGCCGGCAATGAGCAGTTCTTC
CDR3aa: CASSVVAGNEQFF

j_gene: TRBJ2-7
v_gene: TRBV3-1/TRBV3-2
d_gene: -
abundance: -
CDR3nt: TGTGCCAGCAGCCAAGATAACGAGCGGTACTCCTACGAGCAGTACTTC
CDR3aa: CASSQDNERYSYEQYF

j_gene: TRBJ2-7
v_gene: TRBV23-1
d_gene: -
abundance: -
CDR3nt: TGCGCCAGCAGTCAAGACCTCAATTGCCGGGACAAGTACTACGAGCAGTACTTC
CDR3aa: CASSQDLNCRDKYYEQYF

j_gene: TRBJ2-7
v_gene: TRBV9
d_gene: -
abundance: once
CDR3nt: TGTGCCAGCAGCGTAAGAGACATAGGCTACGAGCAGTACTTC
CDR3aa: CASSVRDIGYEQYF

j_gene: TRBJ1-1
v_gene: TRBV6-5
d_gene: -
abundance: -
CDR3nt: TGTGCCAGCAGTTACTCGGGACATTCGAGCACTGAAGCTTTCTTT
CDR3aa: CASSYSGHSSTEAFF

j_gene: TRBJ2-5
v_gene: TRBV27
d_gene: -
abundance: few
CDR3nt: TGTGCCAGCAGTTTAGCCAGCCAAGAGACCCAGTACTTC
CDR3aa: CASSLASQETQYF

j_gene: TRBJ2-7
v_gene: TRBV7-2
d_gene: -
abundance: -
CDR3nt: TGTGCCAGCAGCTTCGCAGGGGTCCACGAGCAGTACTTC
CDR3aa: CASSFAGVHEQYF

j_gene: TRBJ2-3
v_gene: TRBV15
d_gene: TRBD1
abundance: -
CDR3nt: TGTGCCACCAGCAGAGAGGGACAGGGGTTCAGCACAGATACGCAGTATTTT
CDR3aa: CATSREGQGFSTDTQYF

j_gene: TRBJ2-2
v_gene: TRBV9
d_gene: -
abundance: -
CDR3nt: TGTGCCAGCAGCCCAGGGGGGAACGACGGGGAGCTGTTTTTT
CDR3aa: CASSPGGNDGELFF

j_gene: TRBJ2-5
v_gene: TRBV28
d_gene: -
abundance: -
CDR3nt: TGTGCCAGCAGCCGGGGGAGTACCCAAGAGACCCAGTACTTC
CDR3aa: CASSRGSTQETQYF

j_gene: TRBJ2-1
v_gene: TRBV5-1
d_gene: TRBD1
abundance: -
CDR3nt: TGCGCCAGCAGACTGACAGGGGGCAATGAGCAGTTCTTC
CDR3aa: CASRLTGGNEQFF

j_gene: TRBJ2-1
v_gene: TRBV7-9
d_gene: -
abundance: large
CDR3nt: TGTGCCAGCACCAATATGCGGGATGGTGGCAATGAGCAGTTCTTC
CDR3aa: CASTNMRDGGNEQFF

j_gene: TRBJ2-7
v_gene: TRBV4-3
d_gene: TRBD2
abundance: -
CDR3nt: TGCGCCAGCAGCCAAGATAGGCTAGCGGCCTCCTACGAGCAGTACTTC
CDR3aa: CASSQDRLAASYEQYF

j_gene: TRBJ2-3
v_gene: TRBV3-1/TRBV3-2
d_gene: TRBD2
abundance: -
CDR3nt: TGTGCCAGCAGCCTTGGACTAGCGGAGGTCACAGATACGCAGTATTTT
CDR3aa: CASSLGLAEVTDTQYF

j_gene: TRBJ2-1
v_gene: TRBV4-2
d_gene: TRBD2
abundance: -
CDR3nt: TGTGCCAGCAGCCAAGTCTCGTTTATGCGGACTAGCGGGAGTTACAATGAGCAGTTCTTC
CDR3aa: CASSQVSFMRTSGSYNEQFF

j_gene: TRBJ2-7
v_gene: TRBV27
d_gene: -
abundance: -
CDR3nt: TGTGCCAGCAGTTTAGTAAGGGGAGGTGAGCAGTACTTC
CDR3aa: CASSLVRGGEQYF

j_gene: TRBJ2-7
v_gene: TRBV12-3/TRBV12-4
d_gene: -
abundance: -
CDR3nt: TGTGCCAGCAGTCCCCCAGCGGGCTACGAGCAGTACTTC
CDR3aa: CASSPPAGYEQYF

j_gene: TRBJ2-1
v_gene: TRBV18
d_gene: TRBD2
abundance: -
CDR3nt: TGTGCCAGCTCACCGCCGGGAGGGTGGGATGAGCAGTTCTTC
CDR3aa: CASSPPGGWDEQFF

j_gene: TRBJ2-1
v_gene: TRBV27
d_gene: -
abundance: -
CDR3nt: TGTGCCAGCAGTTCCACGCCGACTAATGAGCAGTTCTTC
CDR3aa: CASSSTPTNEQFF

j_gene: TRBJ2-2
v_gene: TRBV10-3
d_gene: -
abundance: -
CDR3nt: TGTGCCATCAGTGATCAGCGGAACACCGGGGAGCTGTTTTTT
CDR3aa: CAISDQRNTGELFF

j_gene: TRBJ2-2
v_gene: TRBV4-3
d_gene: -
abundance: -
CDR3nt: TGCGCCAGCAGCCAAGAGTTGGCCAGGGCGACCACCGGGGAGCTGTTTTTT
CDR3aa: CASSQELARATTGELFF

j_gene: TRBJ2-1
v_gene: TRBV7-8
d_gene: TRBD2
abundance: -
CDR3nt: TGTGCCAGCAGCGTTAGGACTAGCGGGAGTCTAAATGAGCAGTTCTTC
CDR3aa: CASSVRTSGSLNEQFF

j_gene: TRBJ1-2
v_gene: TRBV6-5
d_gene: -
abundance: -
CDR3nt: TGTGCCAGCAGTTACTTGGGGGAGGGCTATGGCTACACCTTC
CDR3aa: CASSYLGEGYGYTF

j_gene: TRBJ2-5
v_gene: TRBV4-1
d_gene: TRBD2
abundance: -
CDR3nt: TGCGCCAGCAGCCTCACCACAGCCGTTCCTAGCGGTGAAGAGACCCAGTACTTC
CDR3aa: CASSLTTAVPSGEETQYF

j_gene: TRBJ2-5
v_gene: TRBV11-3
d_gene: TRBD1
abundance: -
CDR3nt: TGTGCCAGCAGCTTGTCAGGGGGAGAGACCCAGTACTTC
CDR3aa: CASSLSGGETQYF

j_gene: TRBJ1-1
v_gene: TRBV28
d_gene: TRBD1
abundance: -
CDR3nt: TGTGCCAGCAGTACGGGACAGGGCGACACTGAAGCTTTCTTT
CDR3aa: CASSTGQGDTEAFF

j_gene: TRBJ1-4
v_gene: TRBV2
d_gene: -
abundance: -
CDR3nt: TGTGCCAGCAGTGTGGGGGGTACTAATGAAAAACTGTTTTTT
CDR3aa: CASSVGGTNEKLFF

j_gene: TRBJ2-5
v_gene: TRBV2
d_gene: TRBD1
abundance: -
CDR3nt: TGTGCCAGCAGTGAAGGCAGGGGGCAAGAGACCCAGTACTTC
CDR3aa: CASSEGRGQETQYF

j_gene: TRBJ2-1
v_gene: TRBV28
d_gene: TRBD2
abundance: -
CDR3nt: TGTGCCAGCAGTCCCGCGGGACTAGCGGGAGATGGAAATGAGCAGTTCTTC
CDR3aa: CASSPAGLAGDGNEQFF

j_gene: TRBJ2-7
v_gene: TRBV5-5
d_gene: TRBD1
abundance: -
CDR3nt: TGTGCCAGCAGCTGGGACAGGGATAGCTACGAGCAGTACTTC
CDR3aa: CASSWDRDSYEQYF

j_gene: TRBJ2-7
v_gene: TRBV7-2
d_gene: -
abundance: few
CDR3nt: TGTGCCAGCAGTCCACTATGGACTGCCAACGAGCAGTACTTC
CDR3aa: CASSPLWTANEQYF

j_gene: TRBJ1-5
v_gene: TRBV5-1
d_gene: -
abundance: once
CDR3nt: TGCGCCAGCAGCACGGGCAATCAGCCCCAGCATTTT
CDR3aa: CASSTGNQPQHF

j_gene: TRBJ2-2
v_gene: TRBV7-6
d_gene: TRBD1
abundance: -
CDR3nt: TGTGCCAGCAGCTTAGCCGGACAGGGGATGCCCGGGGAGCTGTTTTTT
CDR3aa: CASSLAGQGMPGELFF

j_gene: TRBJ2-1
v_gene: TRBV29-1
d_gene: -
abundance: once
CDR3nt: TGCAGCGTCGGACAGCCGACCTATGAGCAGTTCTTC
CDR3aa: CSVGQPTYEQFF

j_gene: TRBJ2-1
v_gene: TRBV3-1/TRBV3-2
d_gene: TRBD2
abundance: -
CDR3nt: TGTGCCAGCAGCCTTCTAGCGGGAGAAGGAGAGGCCTACAATGAGCAGTTCTTC
CDR3aa: CASSLLAGEGEAYNEQFF

j_gene: TRBJ1-5
v_gene: TRBV5-1
d_gene: TRBD1
abundance: -
CDR3nt: TGCGCCAGCAGCGAGGGACAGAGCAATCAGCCCCAGCATTTT
CDR3aa: CASSEGQSNQPQHF